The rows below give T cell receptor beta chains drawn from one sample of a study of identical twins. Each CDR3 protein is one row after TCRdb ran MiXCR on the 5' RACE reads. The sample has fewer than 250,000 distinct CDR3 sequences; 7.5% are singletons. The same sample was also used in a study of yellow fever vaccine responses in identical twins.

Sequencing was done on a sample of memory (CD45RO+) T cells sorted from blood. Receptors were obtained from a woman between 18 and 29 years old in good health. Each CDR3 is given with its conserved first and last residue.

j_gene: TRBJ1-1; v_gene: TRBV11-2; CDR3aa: CASSLAWSEAFF
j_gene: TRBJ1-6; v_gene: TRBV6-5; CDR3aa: CASSYSTGGSSSYNSPLHF
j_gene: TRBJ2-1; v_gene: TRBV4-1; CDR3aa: CASSQDEGGAYNEQFF
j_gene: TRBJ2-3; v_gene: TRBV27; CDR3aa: CASTTAGGTQYF
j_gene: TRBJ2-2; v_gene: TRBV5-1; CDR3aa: CASSSETGGLSGELFF
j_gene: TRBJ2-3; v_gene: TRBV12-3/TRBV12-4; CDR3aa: CASSIGDETQYF
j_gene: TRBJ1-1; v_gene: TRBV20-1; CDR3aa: CSAKGWGITEAFF
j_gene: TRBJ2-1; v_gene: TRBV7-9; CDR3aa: CASSFQQGKGEQFF
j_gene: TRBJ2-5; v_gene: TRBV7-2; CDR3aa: CASSPRRQVQETQYF
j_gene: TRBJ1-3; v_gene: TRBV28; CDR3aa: CASSLGEAGNTIYF
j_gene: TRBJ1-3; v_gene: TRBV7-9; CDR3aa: CASPTDRERNTIYF
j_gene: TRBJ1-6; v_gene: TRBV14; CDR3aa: CASSQEGFYNSPLHF
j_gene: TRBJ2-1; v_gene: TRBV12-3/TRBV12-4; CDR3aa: CASRWTGGDEQFF
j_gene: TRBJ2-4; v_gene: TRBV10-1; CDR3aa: CASSESIGAGGRNIQYF
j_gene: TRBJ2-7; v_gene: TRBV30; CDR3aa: CAWGKQGSYEQYF
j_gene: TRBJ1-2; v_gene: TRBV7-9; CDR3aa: CASSSGTLFGYTF
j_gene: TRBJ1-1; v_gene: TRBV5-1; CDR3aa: CASSSTHTEAFF
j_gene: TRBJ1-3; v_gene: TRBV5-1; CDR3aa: CASSDQTGLSSGNTIYF
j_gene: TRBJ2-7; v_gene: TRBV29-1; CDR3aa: CSADSGSSYEQYF
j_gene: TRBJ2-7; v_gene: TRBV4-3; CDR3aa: CASSQDAMRGAISYEQYF
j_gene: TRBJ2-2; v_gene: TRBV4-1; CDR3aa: CASSPRTGTSGTGELFF
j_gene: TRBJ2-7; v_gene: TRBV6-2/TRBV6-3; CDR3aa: CASSYTGVPYEQYF
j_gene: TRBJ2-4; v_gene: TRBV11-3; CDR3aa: CASSSKPPGLANELAKNIQYF
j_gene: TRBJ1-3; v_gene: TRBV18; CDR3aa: CASSPFIRGSSGNTIYF
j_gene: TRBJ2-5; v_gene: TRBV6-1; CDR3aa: CASSVGTSAVETQYF
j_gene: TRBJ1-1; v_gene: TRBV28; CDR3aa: CASSQGGSANTEAFF
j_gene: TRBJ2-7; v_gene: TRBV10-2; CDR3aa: CASSERGEQYF
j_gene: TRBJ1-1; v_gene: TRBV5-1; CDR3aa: CASSLWMKNHQPEAFF
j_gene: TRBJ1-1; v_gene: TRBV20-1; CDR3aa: CSATDRATEAFF
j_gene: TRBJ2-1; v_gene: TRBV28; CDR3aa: CASSSLLAELYNEQFF
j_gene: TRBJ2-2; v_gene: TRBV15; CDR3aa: CATYKTGLAANTGELFF
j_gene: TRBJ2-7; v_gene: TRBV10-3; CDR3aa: CAISGSGGAAYEQYF
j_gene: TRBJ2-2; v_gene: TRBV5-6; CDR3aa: CASSPQTGDPTGELFF
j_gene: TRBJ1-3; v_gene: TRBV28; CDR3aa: CASSSGTFSSGNTIYF
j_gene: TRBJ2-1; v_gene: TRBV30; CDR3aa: CAWTSGTKDAEQFF
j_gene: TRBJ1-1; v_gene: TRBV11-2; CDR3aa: CASSSETARPEAFF